This T cell receptor (beta chain) was sequenced during a study of blood T cell repertoires in COVID-19. Background on the study: From T cells, B-cell-depleted T cells, or PBMCs came the material, which was cDNA or gDNA.

Germline CDR1 and CDR2: LNHDA and SQIVND (reference sequence). The V and J ends lost 7 bases and 1 base, in that order; junction bases with no gene match: 8. The CDR3 consists of 15 residues. Authors' processing steps: Quantification of nucleated cells was approximated via reference gene primer amplification. TCRdb's copy holds only in-frame clones and misses some; the assay was immunoSEQ multiplex PCR. V and J calls and clone size are as listed in that table; D and trimming were resolved from the DNA. The table has some 190,000 clones, about 85% seen once; the top ten hold 6.5% to 7.5%. Enrollment of patients from Seattle took place during active infection, with longitudinal follow-up.

This clonotype was sampled from a man older than 75 with COVID-19, enrolled during active disease. The source material was peripheral blood. The chain couples TRBV19 to TRBJ1-1; 8 nucleotides match TRBD1. DNA of the CDR3: TGTGCCAGTAATAGACCGGGACAGGCGAACACTGAAGCTTTCTTT. It specifies CASNRPGQANTEAFF.